Presented here are 11 T cell receptor beta chains from one specimen sequenced in a study of T-cell memory formation after mild COVID-19. TCRdb used MiXCR to reprocess the 5' RACE reads, holding one entry per CDR3 protein. The sample yields hundreds of thousands of distinct CDR3 sequences, roughly 15% seen once. The sample comprised PBMCs or a T cell subset sorted from them (not recorded which). The receptors stem from an adult woman who had mild COVID-19 (a few samples of this study predate the infection). Cell type and time point are not known.

This clonotype was observed a few times. The chain uses TRBV10-3 and TRBJ1-1, with D possibly TRBD1 on 5 matching bases. The CDR3 sequence is 15 residues long. V gave up 7 bases and J gave up 0 bases, with 15 bases separating them. Germline V gene lookup returns CDR1 ENHRY and CDR2 SYGVKD. The CDR3 loop reads CAIKNGAHMNTEAFF. Here the CDR3 DNA reads TGTGCCATCAAGAACGGGGCGCACATGAACACTGAAGCTTTCTTT.

This clonotype has a handful of counts. V usage is TRBV9 and J usage is TRBJ2-3, with 9 positions matching TRBD2. The ends lost 3 bases at V and 1 base at J; junction bases unmatched: 3. The CDR3 consists of 15 residues. Germline loops: CDR1 SGDLS, CDR2 YYNGEE. DNA for the CDR3: TGTGCCAGCAGCGGGACTAGCGAGCGCACAGATACGCAGTATTTT. Translated, it gives CASSGTSERTDTQYF.

There are a few counts of this clonotype. The genes are TRBV6-5 and TRBJ1-2; D perhaps matches TRBD1 (5 bases). V dropped 6 bases and J dropped 6 bases, with 20 bases sitting between them. From germline, CDR1 is MNHEY and CDR2 SVGAGI. This CDR3 comprises 15 residues. The CDR3 here is CASSLYTGTPNGYTF. The CDR3 region has the DNA TGTGCCAGCAGCCTATACACCGGGACCCCTAATGGCTACACCTTC.

The genes are TRBV5-1 and TRBJ2-2; 8 positions agree with TRBD1. V was pared by 5 bases and J by 0 bases, with 6 bases of the junction left unmatched. Germline loops: CDR1 SGHRS, CDR2 YFSETQ. The CDR3 covers 16 residues. DNA for the CDR3: TGCGCCAGCAGAATAGGACAGGGCACGAACACCGGGGAGCTGTTTTTT. This encodes CASRIGQGTNTGELFF.

In this sample, this clonotype turned up a few times. This chain links TRBV12-3 or TRBV12-4 with TRBJ2-1; 9 bases are a match to TRBD2. This CDR3 has 16 amino acids. V was pared by 5 bases and J by 3 bases, with 8 bases of the junction left unmatched. The CDR3 DNA follows: TGTGCCAGCAGTACGACCAGAGCGGGAGGCTACAATGAGCAGTTCTTC. This encodes CASSTTRAGGYNEQFF.

This clonotype was observed a handful of times. The rearrangement joins TRBV12-3 or TRBV12-4 to TRBJ1-1; the match to TRBD1 covers 9 bases. The CDR3 runs to 14 residues. V trimming: 6 bases; J trimming: 1 base; junction bases outside the gene matches: 3. CDR3 sequence reads: CASRGQGANTEAFF. DNA for the CDR3: TGTGCCAGCAGGGGACAGGGTGCGAACACTGAAGCTTTCTTT.

This clonotype occurred a few times. The chain combines TRBV9 with TRBJ2-1; D call uncertain. This CDR3 comprises 14 residues. Trimming removed 0 bases at V and 4 bases at J, with 8 bases between. Germline V gene sequence: CDR1 SGDLS, CDR2 YYNGEE. Written as DNA, the CDR3 is TGTGCCAGCAGCGTAGGGTCCGGGTACAATGAGCAGTTCTTC. It codes for CASSVGSGYNEQFF.

This clonotype turned up a few times. V usage is TRBV20-1 and J usage is TRBJ2-1, with D uncertain. Per germline, CDR1 DFQATT and CDR2 SNEGSKA (reference sequence). V was cut by 4 bases and J by 8 bases, with 21 bases left in between. The CDR3 extends over 15 amino acids. The CDR3 DNA follows: TGCAGTGCTAAAGGACCCGGGTGGGGTTGGGATGAGCAGTTCTTC. This sequence encodes CSAKGPGWGWDEQFF.

This clonotype was seen only a few times. The V call is TRBV5-1, the J call TRBJ1-1, with D possibly being TRBD1 (6 bases). V lost 0 bases, J lost 5 bases, and 11 bases lay in between. The CDR3 loop spans 14 amino acids. From germline, CDR1 is SGHRS and CDR2 YFSETQ. The CDR3 DNA is TGCGCCAGCAGCTTGGGGGGGCTCGAGACTGAAGCTTTCTTT. Amino acid sequence: CASSLGGLETEAFF.

J is TRBJ1-2 and V is TRBV6-5, with 7 positions matching TRBD1. The CDR3 has 13 residues. Trimming at V came to 6 bases and at J to 4 bases, leaving 5 bases not matched to a gene. The germline CDR1 and CDR2 sequences are MNHEY and SVGAGI. The DNA of the CDR3 is TGTGCCAGCAGAGACCGGACAGGCTATGGCTACACCTTC. This codes for CASRDRTGYGYTF.

This chain joins TRBV5-1 and TRBJ2-1; 12 bases fit TRBD2. In germline, CDR1 is SGHRS, CDR2 YFSETQ. Germline trimming cut 0 bases from V and 7 bases from J; bases unmatched to any gene: 8. This CDR3 has 17 residues. DNA of the CDR3: TGCGCCAGCAGCTTGGTAGAGACTAGCGGGAGTTGGAATGAGCAGTTCTTC. It translates to CASSLVETSGSWNEQFF.